The 22 T cell receptor beta chains presented below share a single source sample, sequenced in a study of blood T cells in healthy people across ages. Next came a second PCR, run for about 6 to 11 cycles, which used a sample-barcoded 5' primer along with a J-beta primer mix. MiXCR, run by TCRdb on the 5' RACE reads, gives a single entry per CDR3 protein. The sample gives about 1,400,000 distinct CDR3 sequences, 35% to 45% of which show up once; 7.9% is in the top ten. The material sequenced was blood. These receptors came from a woman between 18 and 29 years old in good health.

This clonotype has only a few counts. The V and J genes are TRBV3-1 and TRBJ2-5; unclear D gene. Trimming removed 0 bases at V and 4 bases at J, with 9 bases between. The CDR3 runs 14 residues. Germline V gene data show CDR1 as LGHDT and CDR2 as YNNKEL (reference sequence). CDR3 coding DNA: TGTGCCAGCAGCCAAGATCTTGAACGAGAGACCCAGTACTTC. The encoded protein is CASSQDLERETQYF.

The gene calls are TRBV27 and TRBJ2-4; D is possibly TRBD2 (5 bases). Matching the DNA end better, TRBJ2-7 makes the J call doubtful. The CDR3 covers 15 residues. Germline V gene lookup returns CDR1 MNHEY and CDR2 SMNVEV (reference sequence). The CDR3 loop reads CASSLSGSDWDEQYF. The CDR3 DNA reads TGTGCCAGCAGTTTATCGGGTAGCGATTGGGACGAGCAGTACTTC.

About this clonotype: One end of the junction is discordant with germline, which a read error may explain. This rearrangement joins TRBV10-3 to TRBJ1-6; TRBD1 matches at 8 bases. Germline CDR1 is ENHRY and CDR2 is SYGVKD. The CDR3 extends over 15 amino acids. This CDR3 reads CAISEMAGGDSPPHF. In DNA form, the CDR3 reads TGTGCCATCAGTGAGATGGCAGGGGGCGATTCACCCCCCCACTTT.

Many counts were recorded for this clonotype. V is TRBV29-1 and J is TRBJ2-7; TRBD1 matches at 9 bases. This CDR3 contains 14 residues. Unmatched junction bases numbered 10, after V lost 6 bases and J lost 4 bases. Germline V CDR1 and CDR2: SQVTM, ANQGSEA. CDR3 in DNA: TGCAGCGTGAGAATCGGGACAGGGAATTACGAGCAGTACTTC. Encoded protein: CSVRIGTGNYEQYF.

The chain is built from TRBV12-3 or TRBV12-4 and TRBJ2-3; no firm D call. The CDR3 covers 12 residues. The V end lost 7 bases, the J end lost 14 bases, and 19 bases lay between the germline ends. As DNA, the CDR3 is TGTGCCAGCAATCTCGACGGACCAAGCAGGTATTTT. It is translated as CASNLDGPSRYF.

This clonotype was observed a handful of times. This sequence joins TRBV5-1 and TRBJ2-6; D gene uncertain. The CDR3 extends over 17 amino acids. The V end was cut by 0 bases, the J end by 9 bases, with 19 bases between. CDR1 is SGHRS, CDR2 YFSETQ, per germline. Written as DNA, the CDR3 is TGCGCCAGCAGCTTGGAGGTAGGCGGCCTAAAAGACAACGTCCTGACTTTC. Protein product: CASSLEVGGLKDNVLTF.

This clonotype has more than one count but fewer than ten. The DNA for the CDR3 is TGTGCCAGCAGCTTAGGTGTCTCGGGACACGAGCAGTACTTC. Amino acid sequence: CASSLGVSGHEQYF. The rearrangement uses TRBV7-9 and TRBJ2-7; D might be TRBD1 or TRBD2, each matching 5 bases. Trimming shortened V by 1 base and J by 5 bases, and 12 bases separated the two germline ends. This CDR3 region has 14 residues. Germline CDR1 and CDR2: SEHNR and FQNEAQ (reference sequence).

J is TRBJ2-7 and V is TRBV10-3; unclear D gene. With 4 bases removed from V and 3 bases from J, the gap between germline ends came to 13 bases. Germline V CDR1 and CDR2: ENHRY, SYGVKD. This CDR3 region has 14 residues. The CDR3: CAISGVGIVYEQYF. CDR3 nucleotide sequence: TGTGCCATCAGTGGGGTAGGGATCGTCTACGAGCAGTACTTC.

This chain links TRBV25-1 with TRBJ2-7, with D perhaps TRBD2 (5 bases). The CDR3 contains 13 residues. The ends were cut back, 7 bases at V and 4 bases at J, with 14 bases in the middle. Germline CDR1 MGHDK, CDR2 SYGVNS. The CDR3 is CASTSGVRYEQYF. The CDR3 region has the DNA TGTGCCAGCACTTCCGGGGTCAGGTACGAGCAGTACTTC.

Only a few counts were recorded for this clonotype. The CDR3 sequence is CASNPSGQTYEQYF. The CDR3 nucleotides read TGCGCCAGCAACCCCTCGGGACAGACCTACGAGCAGTACTTC. V and J are TRBV5-1 and TRBJ2-7, with 7 bases aligning to TRBD1. The CDR3 spans 14 residues. CDR1 is SGHRS, CDR2 YFSETQ, per germline. V shed 6 bases and J 2 bases; nucleotides not matched to a gene: 8.

This clonotype was seen a few times. The chain couples TRBV11-2 to TRBJ2-7; 9 nucleotides match TRBD2. The CDR3 is 14 residues long. The V segment lost 5 bases and the J segment 3 bases; nucleotides outside the gene matches: 5. Germline lookup yields CDR1 SGHAT and CDR2 FQNNGV. CDR3 nucleotides: TGTGCCAGCAGCGTTAGCGGGGGCGGCTACGAGCAGTACTTC. It yields the protein CASSVSGGGYEQYF. The full variable domain, its missing parts supplied by reference TRBV11-2 and TRBJ2-7, is EAGVAQSPRYKIIEKRQSVAFWCNPISGHATLYWYQQILGQGPKLLIQFQNNGVVDDSQLPKDRFSAERLKGVDSTLKIQPAKLEDSAVYLCASSVSGGGYEQYFGPGTRLTVT.

This clonotype has a handful of counts. The chain uses TRBV29-1 and TRBJ2-6, with TRBD2 as a possible D gene (6 bases). V lost 5 bases to trimming and J lost 0 bases, with 11 bases between them. The germline V gene has CDR1 SQVTM and CDR2 ANQGSEA. The CDR3 loop spans 15 amino acids. DNA for the CDR3: TGCAGCGTTACTCTGGGGGGCTCTGGGGCCAACGTCCTGACTTTC. Encoded protein: CSVTLGGSGANVLTF.

A remark on this clonotype: This may come from a read error, since a much larger clone is one base off. V gene TRBV11-2 combines with J gene TRBJ2-3; D unresolved. Looked up from germline, CDR1 is SGHAT and CDR2 is FQNNGV. CDR3 length: 12 amino acids. The CDR3 region is CAGSFGVDTQYF. CDR3 DNA: TGTGCCGGCAGCTTTGGGGTAGATACGCAGTATTTT.

The chain carries TRBV5-1 and TRBJ2-5; tentatively, D is TRBD2 (6 bases). CDR1 and CDR2 from the germline V gene are SGHRS and YFSETQ. Trimming cost V 5 bases and J 4 bases, with 9 bases left between them. This CDR3 has 12 amino acids. The CDR3 DNA is TGCGCCAGCAGGGGGGGTCCAGAGACCCAGTACTTC. It codes for CASRGGPETQYF. Supplemented by reference TRBV5-1 and TRBJ2-5, the full variable domain reads KAGVTQTPRYLIKTRGQQVTLSCSPISGHRSVSWYQQTPGQGLQFLFEYFSETQRNKGNFPGRFSGRQFSNSRSEMNVSTLELGDSALYLCASRGGPETQYFGPGTRLLVL.

The rearrangement links TRBV15 to TRBJ1-2, with a tentative D call TRBD1 (5 bases). The V end was cut by 1 base, the J end by 1 base, with 13 bases between. The CDR3 loop spans 16 amino acids. The germline V gene encodes CDR1 LNHNV and CDR2 YYDKDF (reference sequence). CDR3 loop: CATSRVRGSVNYGYTF. CDR3 in DNA: TGTGCCACCAGCAGAGTTCGGGGCAGCGTTAACTATGGCTACACCTTC.

J is TRBJ2-7 and V is TRBV28, with TRBD1 matching over 8 bases. The V gene's germline CDR1 is MDHEN and CDR2 SYDVKM. V lost 2 bases, J lost 4 bases, and 10 bases stayed unmatched. CDR3 length: 16 residues. The CDR3 loop reads CASSLPRKQGGYEQYF. In DNA, the CDR3 is TGTGCCAGCAGTTTACCCCGAAAACAGGGGGGTTACGAGCAGTACTTC.

The V gene is TRBV6-5, the J gene TRBJ2-2, with 10 bases matching TRBD2. Trimming took 1 base from V and 4 from J; bases not matched to a gene: 9. The CDR3 totals 18 residues. Germline values: CDR1 MNHEY, CDR2 SVGAGI. CDR3 protein: CASSYWASGRGGTGELFF. CDR3 in DNA: TGTGCCAGCAGTTACTGGGCTAGCGGGAGAGGGGGCACCGGGGAGCTGTTTTTT.

The chain recombines TRBV20-1 with TRBJ2-2, with D perhaps matching TRBD1 (5 bases). Germline CDR1 DFQATT, CDR2 SNEGSKA (reference sequence). The CDR3 extends over 12 amino acids. Between the trimmed V and J ends, which lost 3 bases and 7 bases, there was a span of 9 bases. This CDR3 is CSASRDYGELFF. The CDR3 DNA sequence: TGCAGTGCTAGCAGGGATTACGGGGAGCTGTTTTTT.

This clonotype was detected ten times or more. The chain recombines TRBV20-1 with TRBJ1-6; D possibly corresponds to TRBD1 (5 bases). Germline values: CDR1 DFQATT, CDR2 SNEGSKA (reference sequence). This CDR3 spans 14 amino acids. Trimming took off 5 bases at V and 7 bases at J, with 15 bases between the two ends. CDR3 residues: CSAAGTSLNSPLHF. In DNA, the CDR3 is TGCAGTGCTGCAGGGACGAGTTTGAATTCACCCCTCCACTTT.

This clonotype has a single count. This rearrangement joins TRBV7-8 to TRBJ1-1, with D possibly TRBD1 on 5 matching bases. V lost 4 bases, J lost 5 bases, and 17 bases lay in between. Germline V lookup: CDR1 SGHVS, CDR2 FQNEAQ. CDR3 length equals 15 residues. The CDR3 region is CASSSGSGDDTEAFF. DNA of the CDR3: TGTGCCAGCAGCTCGGGTTCGGGGGACGATACTGAAGCTTTCTTT.

Ten or more counts support this clonotype. The chain joins TRBV29-1 to TRBJ2-5; D might be TRBD1 or TRBD2, each matching 5 bases. V lost 6 bases, J lost 5 bases, and 16 bases lay in between. The CDR3 totals 13 residues. Germline CDR1 and CDR2: SQVTM and ANQGSEA. The CDR3 reads CSVGRLDIETQYF. The CDR3, as DNA: TGCAGCGTGGGACGGCTGGACATTGAGACCCAGTACTTC. Supplemented by reference TRBV29-1 and TRBJ2-5, the full variable domain reads SAVISQKPSRDICQRGTSLTIQCQVDSQVTMMFWYRQQPGQSLTLIATANQGSEATYESGFVIDKFPISRPNLTFSTLTVSNMSPEDSSIYLCSVGRLDIETQYFGPGTRLLVL.

This clonotype has a handful of counts. This chain links TRBV5-6 with TRBJ2-1; D is unclear. The ends were cut back, 2 bases at V and 6 bases at J, with 21 bases in the middle. Germline-derived CDR1 and CDR2 are SGHDT and YYEEEE. The CDR3 sequence is 17 residues long. This CDR3 reads CASSFLLDPSKGNEQFF. DNA of the CDR3: TGTGCCAGCAGCTTCCTCCTAGACCCCTCCAAGGGCAATGAGCAGTTCTTC.